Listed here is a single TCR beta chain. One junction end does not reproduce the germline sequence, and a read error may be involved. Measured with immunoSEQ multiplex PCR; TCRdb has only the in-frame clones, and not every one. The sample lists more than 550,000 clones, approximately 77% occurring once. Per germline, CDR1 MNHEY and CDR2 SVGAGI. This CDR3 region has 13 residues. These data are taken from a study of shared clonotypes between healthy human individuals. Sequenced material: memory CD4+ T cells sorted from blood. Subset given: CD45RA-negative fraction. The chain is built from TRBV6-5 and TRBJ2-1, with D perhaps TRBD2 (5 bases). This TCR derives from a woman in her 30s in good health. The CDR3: CASSYQDYSEQFF. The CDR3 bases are TGTGCCAGCAGTTACCAAGACTACAGTGAGCAGTTCTTC.